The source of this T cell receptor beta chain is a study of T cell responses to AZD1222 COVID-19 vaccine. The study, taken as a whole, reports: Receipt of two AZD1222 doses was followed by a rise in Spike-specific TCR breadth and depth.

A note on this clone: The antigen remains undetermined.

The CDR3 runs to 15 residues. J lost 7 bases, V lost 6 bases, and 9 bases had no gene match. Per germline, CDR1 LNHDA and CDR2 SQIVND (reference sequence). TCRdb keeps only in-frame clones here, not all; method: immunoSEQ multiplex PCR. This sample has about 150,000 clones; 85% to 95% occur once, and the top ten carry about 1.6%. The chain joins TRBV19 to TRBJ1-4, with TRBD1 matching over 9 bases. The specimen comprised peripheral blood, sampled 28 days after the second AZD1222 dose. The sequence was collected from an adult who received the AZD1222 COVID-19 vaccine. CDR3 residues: CASSTPTGGSEKLFF. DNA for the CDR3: TGTGCCAGTAGCACCCCGACAGGGGGGAGTGAAAAACTGTTTTTT. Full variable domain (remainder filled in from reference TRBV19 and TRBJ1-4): DGGITQSPKYLFRKEGQNVTLSCEQNLNHDAMYWYRQDPGQGLRLIYYSQIVNDFQKGDIAEGYSVSREKKESFPLTVTSAQKNPTAFYLCASSTPTGGSEKLFFGSGTQLSVL.